The source of this T cell receptor beta chain is a study of cytomegalovirus exposure and HLA in healthy donors (dated by TCRdb to 2017 to 2019). For the study in its entirety: According to an earlier analysis of 587 of the donors, some 170 million T cells yielded over 100 million unique TCR beta sequences and about 300 Gb of sequence data. The T cell repertoires of 550 to 850 subjects were profiled by immunosequencing and related to cytomegalovirus serostatus. Every discovery cohort repertoire had been produced on one sequencing platform. HLA typing covered class I and class II loci at four-digit resolution. A few DR-DQ haplotypes were treated as single units for association and clustering because of strong linkage in the cohort. Among a few hundred genotyped donors of the cohort, an average of roughly 240,000 unique TCR beta nucleotide sequences were sequenced per donor, roughly 20% of them non-productive. Donor age, sex, ethnicity and CMV serostatus were collected together with the repertoire data. The number of typed donors differed by locus: about 620-640 for A, B, C, DRB1 and DQB1; 500 to 550 for DQA1; 606 for DPA1; and some 450 for DPB1. An earlier analysis of 587 of the donors used high-throughput TCR beta sequencing to judge whether each TCR beta V gene segment behaved as functional or pseudogenic. A separate validation cohort of about 110 different subjects was used in addition to the approximately 610-subject first cohort. To predict cytomegalovirus infection status, the study combined high-throughput TCR immunosequencing, statistical association of individual TCRs with disease status, and machine learning. The later analysis used no new phenotypic data to find candidate immune exposures, relying instead on TCR beta sequences and their occurrence across donors. The study was designed to test whether signatures of past pathogen exposure could be identified by cataloging public T cell receptors. A later analysis re-examined previously published TCR beta repertoires from 600 to 700 donors and added high-resolution HLA genotyping to investigate patterns of TCR occurrence. A later genetic analysis used genome-wide SNP genotypes for about 55% of the 666 donors, treating that subset as a discovery cohort. The genetic ancestry cluster associated with self-reported Caucasian donors included around 76% of the roughly 380 genotyped donors. An early release covering roughly 600 HLA-typed donors comprised approximately 300 gigabases of sequencing data and 65 million to 100 million unique TCR sequences.

In total, approximately 700 healthy bone marrow donors made up the cohort. At the time of sampling, all cohort members were nominally healthy, though unrecorded immune exposures were likely present. The donor tested CMV seronegative, placing the donor among the 350 to 400 seronegative members of the cohort. A peripheral blood sample was provided by each donor, and peripheral blood mononuclear cells were used for TCR beta sequencing. The Qiagen DNeasy Blood Extraction Kit was used to extract genomic DNA from the blood cell samples. As encoded in the germline V gene, CDR1 is MDHEN while CDR2 is SYDVKM. Inclusive of the bounding cysteine and phenylalanine, the CDR3 is 16 residues long. Kept here is only the CDR3 DNA, which spans 48 bases and is read in frame from base 1. Compared with germline, V lacks 4 bases and J lacks 2 bases; bases without a gene match: 9. About this clone: It lacks a known antigen.

Summary of the overall study and its limitations: Some IMGT-functional V segments, including TRBV6-2 and TRBV6-3, could not be distinguished by the 87-base-pair reads and were therefore excluded. Linkage disequilibrium might explain the correlated functional status among segregating V segments, but an unknown experimental factor could not be excluded. In a later analysis, TCR association rates were found to vary across HLA loci, with the most associated TCRs seen for DRB1 alleles and the fewest for HLA-C alleles. While some public TCRs were present in many individuals, most TCR sequences turned up only very rarely across donors. An association between a missense DCLRE1C variant and V-gene and J-gene trimming of TCR beta chains was found in a later genetic analysis and replicated in an independent cohort. In an earlier analysis of approximately 590 of the donors, most TCR beta V segments were observed in productive rearrangements about 87% or about 30% of the time, broadly matching IMGT annotations. Cytomegalovirus status was reported to be diagnosed by the classifier with high specificity and sensitivity in both the original and validation cohorts. Specific HLA alleles were associated with about 17,000 TCR beta sequences at a false discovery rate of 0.05 in a later analysis. A cluster of highly shared sequence variants was judged likely to represent a technical artifact of the sequencing pipeline. According to a later analysis, parvovirus B19, influenza, CMV and Epstein-Barr virus appeared linked to several top co-occurrence clusters. In a later analysis, most CMV-associated TCR beta chains were found to appear HLA-restricted, with HLA associations seemingly driven largely by CMV exposure. Because some donors lacked HLA typing at each locus, the association tests relied only on the typed subset. For the cohort, immune exposure information was limited to CMV serostatus. When HLA alleles, especially DR and DQ, strongly co-occurred, attributing TCR associations to individual alleles was difficult. In a later analysis, HLA-associated TCR beta chains showed more clonal expansion and lower generation probabilities than non-associated chains that were equally common. The study gave a list of 150 to 200 TCR beta chains associated with cytomegalovirus. A few of the identified cytomegalovirus-associated TCR beta chains were confirmed in vitro to be specific for cytomegalovirus antigens. It was suggested by the authors that the approach could potentially be generalized to other disease states and immunological phenotypes. The presence/absence analyses assumed that sequencing depth was roughly uniform across donors, and that assumption may not be true. A further reported finding was that TCR beta sequences accurately predicted the HLA-A and HLA-B alleles for most subjects in the first cohort. In this cohort, only TCR beta chains were sequenced, and detectable features were limited by the absence of alpha or paired-chain data. Compared with the approximately 670-donor mean, donors in an Asian-associated ancestry cluster had fewer N-insertions in productive TCRs, according to a later genetic analysis. Because counts were too low, about 18 rarely observed V segments, including chromosome 9 orphons, were excluded from the earlier analysis of several hundred of the donors.

The library came from the immunoSEQ multiplex PCR assay. A mixture of 60 forward primers for TCR Vbeta segments and 13 reverse primers for TCR Jbeta segments was used in the multiplex PCR. Amplification of the CDR3 region of rearranged TCR beta genes was performed with a multiplex PCR assay on genomic DNA. The Illumina HiSeq System was used to sequence the amplified TCR beta libraries as 87-base-pair reads. For the original study's pipeline: In a later analysis, about 80 million unique TCR beta chains were counted across the 500 to 700 repertoires, and about 10 million of these chains were shared by at least two donors. Raw reads were error-corrected and collapsed into unique sequences by a nearest-neighbor algorithm in which closely related sequences were merged to remove PCR and sequencing errors. Alignment of CDR3 sequences to IMGT reference sequences was used to assign V, D and J gene segments. For a sequence to be retained, a match of at least six nucleotides to both a V gene segment and a J gene segment was required. Rearrangements were called productive when the CDR3 lacked stop codons and stayed in frame with V and J; all others were non-productive. Following IMGT convention, CDR3 was defined as the stretch from the second conserved V-encoded cysteine up to the conserved J-encoded phenylalanine. The earlier analysis of 500 to 750 of the donors excluded any sequence lacking an unambiguous match to a single V gene segment. An earlier analysis of 587 of the donors classified V segments as functional when productive rearrangements were above 56.7% and as segregating when the standard deviation between donors was above 5%. A statistical classification framework was built for diagnosing cytomegalovirus status from the catalog of TCR beta chain sequences. A later analysis assigned V and J genes by comparing TCR nucleotide sequences with IMGT/GENE-DB human TR gene sequences. In a later analysis, CDR3 sequences and most-parsimonious VDJ recombination scenarios were assigned using the TCRdist pipeline. In a later analysis, each TCR beta chain was defined by its CDR3 amino acid sequence together with its V-gene family, and reads lacking a unique V-gene family were excluded. In a later analysis, 500 to 700 highly shared, low-generation-probability nucleotide sequences were removed to address suspected cross-contamination and a sequencing artifact. In a later analysis, a clonal expansion index for each public chain was calculated from normalized within-repertoire ranks of inferred template counts. Generation probabilities in a later analysis came from a VDJ recombination model fitted to out-of-frame rearrangements, and those results were checked against IGoR. Hypergeometric tests were used in a later analysis to score TCR-TCR, TCR-HLA and TCR-CMV co-occurrence, with a repertoire-size bias correction applied to the TCR pairs. In a later analysis, false discovery rates were estimated by permuting HLA or CMV assignments 20 times. In a later analysis, co-occurring TCRs were grouped using DBSCAN, with TCRdist sequence similarity added in when clustering inside HLA-allele-positive subsets. Repertoires with fewer than 30,000 or more than 120,000 public chains, plus five repertoires with anomalous nucleotide sharing, were excluded from co-occurrence clustering. The table comes from immuneACCESS by way of TCRdb, which keeps in-frame sequences with V and J called. Part of the clones is missing from these tables; in studies checked, under half for an unresolved V gene and the rest for unknown reasons. V, J and clone size are those of that table, while D and trimming were read from the DNA. This sample's table carries 150,000 to 200,000 clones. Together, the top ten hold 6.5% of the sample.

Sequencing was carried out using PBMCs. This receptor chain uses TRBV28 and TRBJ1-1; 8 junctional bases match TRBD1. The receptor was derived from a man aged 30-40 years in good health and CMV-seronegative. The DNA sequence is given as TGTGCCAGCAGTTACTGGACAGGGACGAGAAACACTGAAGCTTTCTTT. The encoded protein is CASSYWTGTRNTEAFF. The entire variable domain, with the stretches around the CDR3 drawn from the reference TRBV28 and TRBJ1-1 proteins, is DVKVTQSSRYLVKRTGEKVFLECVQDMDHENMFWYRQDPGLGLRLIYFSYDVKMKEKGDIPEGYSVSREKKERFSLILESASTNQTSMYLCASSYWTGTRNTEAFFGQGTRLTVV.